This is a list of T cell receptor beta chains from one sample in a study of blood T cell repertoires in COVID-19. Sequencing was performed with immunoSEQ multiplex PCR; in TCRdb, only in-frame clones are kept and a portion is missing. The sample carries approximately 75,000 clones, roughly 78% recorded once. Sequencing used peripheral blood. All receptors derive from a human donor in a cohort sampled during active COVID-19. The CDR3 runs from the conserved cysteine through the conserved F or W. D genes are given only for firm matches. Expanded clones are given a class, and other clones once, few, many or no size at all.

clone size: -
V gene: TRBV23-1
D gene: TRBD1
J gene: TRBJ1-2
CDR3 protein: CASSPYPAGGYGYTF
CDR3 DNA: TGCGCCAGCAGTCCTTACCCCGCAGGGGGCTATGGCTACACCTTC

clone size: -
V gene: TRBV5-6
D gene: -
J gene: TRBJ1-2
CDR3 protein: CASSLGRETFGYTF
CDR3 DNA: TGTGCCAGCAGCTTGGGCCGGGAAACCTTTGGCTACACCTTC

clone size: once
V gene: TRBV18
D gene: -
J gene: TRBJ1-5
CDR3 protein: CASSPGQGGQPQHF
CDR3 DNA: TGTGCCAGCTCACCGGGGCAGGGCGGTCAGCCCCAGCATTTT

clone size: -
V gene: TRBV20-1
D gene: -
J gene: TRBJ1-1
CDR3 protein: CTGHQNTEAFF
CDR3 DNA: TGCACTGGACACCAGAACACTGAAGCTTTCTTT

clone size: few
V gene: TRBV4-1
D gene: -
J gene: TRBJ1-3
CDR3 protein: CASSQGSRVPNTIYF
CDR3 DNA: TGCGCCAGCAGCCAAGGGAGCCGGGTCCCAAACACCATATATTTT

clone size: -
V gene: TRBV19
D gene: -
J gene: TRBJ1-1
CDR3 protein: CATAGAAEAFF
CDR3 DNA: TGTGCCACCGCGGGGGCCGCTGAAGCTTTCTTT

clone size: -
V gene: TRBV9
D gene: -
J gene: TRBJ1-1
CDR3 protein: CASSVAAGALNTEAFF
CDR3 DNA: TGTGCCAGCAGCGTAGCGGCAGGGGCCTTGAACACTGAAGCTTTCTTT

clone size: -
V gene: TRBV30
D gene: -
J gene: TRBJ1-1
CDR3 protein: CAWSVGSTEAFF
CDR3 DNA: TGTGCCTGGAGCGTGGGCTCGACTGAAGCTTTCTTT

clone size: -
V gene: TRBV10-3
D gene: -
J gene: TRBJ1-2
CDR3 protein: CAISDPDRFNYGYTF
CDR3 DNA: TGTGCCATCAGTGACCCCGACAGATTCAACTATGGCTACACCTTC

clone size: -
V gene: TRBV18
D gene: TRBD2
J gene: TRBJ2-3
CDR3 protein: CASSPPSGGPLGTDTQYF
CDR3 DNA: TGTGCCAGCTCACCACCTAGCGGGGGGCCCCTCGGCACAGATACGCAGTATTTT

clone size: -
V gene: TRBV6-5
D gene: -
J gene: TRBJ1-3
CDR3 protein: CASTSDSLTGNTIYF
CDR3 DNA: TGTGCCAGCACCTCGGACAGTTTAACTGGAAACACCATATATTTT

clone size: -
V gene: TRBV6-5
D gene: -
J gene: TRBJ2-7
CDR3 protein: CASSYGPRGEQYF
CDR3 DNA: TGTGCCAGCAGTTACGGACCCCGGGGGGAGCAGTACTTC

clone size: -
V gene: TRBV7-2
D gene: -
J gene: TRBJ2-7
CDR3 protein: CASSSDFSSYEQYF
CDR3 DNA: TGTGCCAGCAGCTCAGACTTTAGCTCCTACGAGCAGTACTTC

clone size: -
V gene: TRBV3-1/TRBV3-2
D gene: TRBD2
J gene: TRBJ2-1
CDR3 protein: CASSHPGLAGVLGHEQFF
CDR3 DNA: TGTGCCAGCAGCCACCCGGGACTAGCGGGGGTGCTAGGCCATGAGCAGTTCTTC

clone size: -
V gene: TRBV5-4
D gene: TRBD1
J gene: TRBJ2-7
CDR3 protein: CASSRGDRVHEQYF
CDR3 DNA: TGTGCCAGCAGCCGGGGGGACAGGGTCCACGAGCAGTACTTC

clone size: -
V gene: TRBV27
D gene: -
J gene: TRBJ1-3
CDR3 protein: CASSPGLQGFSGNTIYF
CDR3 DNA: TGTGCCAGCAGTCCGGGATTACAGGGATTCTCTGGAAACACCATATATTTT

clone size: -
V gene: TRBV4-1
D gene: -
J gene: TRBJ2-1
CDR3 protein: CASSQDLDTNEQFF
CDR3 DNA: TGCGCCAGCAGCCAAGACTTGGACACCAATGAGCAGTTCTTC

clone size: -
V gene: TRBV7-7
D gene: TRBD2
J gene: TRBJ2-5
CDR3 protein: CASSPTRGGRQETQYF
CDR3 DNA: TGTGCTAGCAGCCCCACTAGAGGCGGGAGGCAGGAGACCCAGTACTTC

clone size: once
V gene: TRBV11-2
D gene: TRBD1
J gene: TRBJ1-6
CDR3 protein: CASSRIQGKGSPLHF
CDR3 DNA: TGTGCCAGCAGCCGCATACAGGGGAAGGGTTCACCCCTCCACTTT

clone size: -
V gene: TRBV10-1
D gene: TRBD1
J gene: TRBJ1-6
CDR3 protein: CTSSESRTGSIHF
CDR3 DNA: TGCACCAGCAGTGAGTCTCGGACAGGGTCCATCCACTTT

clone size: -
V gene: TRBV30
D gene: TRBD2
J gene: TRBJ2-3
CDR3 protein: CAWSIGGAGDTQYF
CDR3 DNA: TGTGCCTGGAGCATCGGGGGGGCGGGGGATACGCAGTATTTT

clone size: -
V gene: TRBV3-1/TRBV3-2
D gene: TRBD1
J gene: TRBJ1-2
CDR3 protein: CASSQGTGGAGVYGYTF
CDR3 DNA: TGTGCCAGCAGCCAGGGGACAGGGGGCGCGGGTGTCTATGGCTACACCTTC

clone size: -
V gene: TRBV5-8
D gene: -
J gene: TRBJ1-1
CDR3 protein: CASSVMGRDTEAFF
CDR3 DNA: TGTGCCAGCAGCGTTATGGGGAGGGACACTGAAGCTTTCTTT

clone size: -
V gene: TRBV15
D gene: -
J gene: TRBJ1-2
CDR3 protein: CATSRDVRPPEGYTF
CDR3 DNA: TGTGCCACCAGCAGAGATGTACGGCCCCCGGAGGGCTACACCTTC

clone size: few
V gene: TRBV2
D gene: TRBD1
J gene: TRBJ1-1
CDR3 protein: CASRRDRLIGTEAFF
CDR3 DNA: TGTGCCAGCAGGAGGGACAGACTGATTGGCACTGAAGCTTTCTTT

clone size: many
V gene: TRBV30
D gene: -
J gene: TRBJ1-1
CDR3 protein: CAWSLDRNTEAFF
CDR3 DNA: TGTGCCTGGAGTCTCGACAGGAACACTGAAGCTTTCTTT

clone size: -
V gene: TRBV11-2
D gene: -
J gene: TRBJ2-7
CDR3 protein: CASSPRGGEAQWEQYF
CDR3 DNA: TGTGCCAGCAGCCCCCGGGGAGGCGAGGCCCAGTGGGAGCAGTACTTC

clone size: -
V gene: TRBV6-1
D gene: -
J gene: TRBJ1-5
CDR3 protein: CASSEALPGRSNQPQHF
CDR3 DNA: TGTGCCAGCAGTGAAGCACTCCCAGGCCGAAGCAATCAGCCCCAGCATTTT

clone size: -
V gene: TRBV6-2/TRBV6-3
D gene: -
J gene: TRBJ2-2
CDR3 protein: CASSSRGLTNTGELFF
CDR3 DNA: TGTGCCAGCAGTTCACGAGGGCTTACGAACACCGGGGAGCTGTTTTTT

clone size: few
V gene: TRBV6-2/TRBV6-3
D gene: -
J gene: TRBJ1-2
CDR3 protein: CASSYQGYGYTF
CDR3 DNA: TGTGCCAGCAGTTACCAGGGCTATGGCTACACCTTC

clone size: once
V gene: TRBV2
D gene: -
J gene: TRBJ1-4
CDR3 protein: CASKEATGVSEKLFF
CDR3 DNA: TGTGCCAGCAAGGAAGCGACGGGAGTTAGTGAAAAACTGTTTTTT

clone size: -
V gene: TRBV5-1
D gene: -
J gene: TRBJ2-7
CDR3 protein: CASSLELGEQYF
CDR3 DNA: TGCGCCAGCAGCTTGGAGCTTGGCGAGCAGTACTTC

clone size: -
V gene: TRBV5-6
D gene: TRBD1
J gene: TRBJ2-2
CDR3 protein: CASSSRQGWNTGELFF
CDR3 DNA: TGTGCCAGCAGCTCAAGACAGGGTTGGAACACCGGGGAGCTGTTTTTT

clone size: -
V gene: TRBV29-1
D gene: -
J gene: TRBJ2-5
CDR3 protein: CSVGDSLRTQYF
CDR3 DNA: TGCAGCGTTGGTGACAGTCTGAGGACCCAGTACTTC

clone size: -
V gene: TRBV6-2/TRBV6-3
D gene: -
J gene: TRBJ1-2
CDR3 protein: CASSPETRYGYTF
CDR3 DNA: TGTGCCAGCAGCCCCGAGACACGGTATGGCTACACCTTC

clone size: -
V gene: TRBV7-2
D gene: TRBD2
J gene: TRBJ2-4
CDR3 protein: CASSSRGLAGLAKNIQYF
CDR3 DNA: TGTGCCAGCAGCTCCCGAGGGCTAGCGGGGTTGGCCAAAAACATTCAGTACTTC

clone size: -
V gene: TRBV5-4
D gene: -
J gene: TRBJ2-7
CDR3 protein: CASSPREQRAYEQYF
CDR3 DNA: TGTGCCAGCAGCCCCCGGGAGCAGAGAGCCTACGAGCAGTACTTC

clone size: -
V gene: TRBV18
D gene: TRBD1
J gene: TRBJ1-1
CDR3 protein: CASSPRQGANTEAFF
CDR3 DNA: TGTGCCAGCTCACCCAGACAGGGGGCCAACACTGAAGCTTTCTTT

clone size: -
V gene: TRBV7-2
D gene: TRBD2
J gene: TRBJ2-1
CDR3 protein: CASSGTSGAYNEQFF
CDR3 DNA: TGTGCCAGCAGCGGAACTAGCGGGGCCTACAATGAGCAGTTCTTC

clone size: -
V gene: TRBV6-5
D gene: TRBD1
J gene: TRBJ1-1
CDR3 protein: CASRRDRGSTEAFF
CDR3 DNA: TGTGCCAGCAGGAGGGACAGGGGGTCTACTGAAGCTTTCTTT

clone size: -
V gene: TRBV21-1
D gene: -
J gene: TRBJ2-7
CDR3 protein: CASSKALSVEQYF
CDR3 DNA: TGTGCCAGCAGCAAAGCGCTTTCGGTCGAGCAGTACTTC